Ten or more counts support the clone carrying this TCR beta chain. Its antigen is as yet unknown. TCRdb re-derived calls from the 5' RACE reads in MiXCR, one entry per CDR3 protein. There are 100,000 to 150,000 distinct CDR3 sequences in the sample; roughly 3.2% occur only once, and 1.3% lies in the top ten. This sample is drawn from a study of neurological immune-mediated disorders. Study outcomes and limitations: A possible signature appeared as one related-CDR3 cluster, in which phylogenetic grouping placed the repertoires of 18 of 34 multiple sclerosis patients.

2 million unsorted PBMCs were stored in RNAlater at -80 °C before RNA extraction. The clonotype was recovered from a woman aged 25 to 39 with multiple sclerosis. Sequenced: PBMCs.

CDR3 nucleotide sequence: TGTGCCAGCAGTCTAAAACAGAGCACAGATACGCAGTATTTT. Amino acid sequence: CASSLKQSTDTQYF. This sequence joins TRBV6-5 and TRBJ2-3; D is ambiguous. Per germline, CDR1 MNHEY and CDR2 SVGAGI. CDR3 size: 14 residues. V lost 5 bases to trimming and J lost 0 bases, with 9 bases between them.